The 17 T cell receptor beta chains below all came from one sample that was sequenced in a study of human T cells and chemical hapten exposure (dated by TCRdb to the early 2020s). Library creation used RACE. The listed sequencing device is NextSeq 500. TCRdb reanalyzed the raw reads on its own, using fastp at Q25 for trimming and MiXCR for clone calling, and kept in-frame beta chains. Rows are combined by CDR3 protein, so each entry shows the most common genes and DNA. The table for this sample lists about 260,000 distinct CDR3 sequences; 7% to 10% of them were counted only once. Less than 3% of the sample is taken by the ten largest. The time point label for this specimen denotes: pre-sensitization, week 0. The sample's treatment or condition label, decoded: therapeutic diphenylcyclopropenone sensitization with weekly scalp DPC. The source material was whole blood, sampled in connection with sensitization to the hapten diphenylcyclopropenone (DPC). Every receptor here comes from a woman in her forties with alopecia areata. Some clones in this sample may be carry-over from other donors' samples.

This clonotype was seen more than once but under ten times. The chain links TRBV24-1 to TRBJ2-1; TRBD1 matches 7 bases. V was clipped by 2 bases and J by 2 bases; unmatched bases: 5. The V gene's germline CDR1 is KGHDR and CDR2 SFDVKD. The CDR3 spans 16 residues. CDR3 in DNA: TGTGCCACCAGTGATTCGCAGGGGGTGGCCTACAATGAGCAGTTCTTC. It yields the protein CATSDSQGVAYNEQFF.

The chain recombines TRBV7-9 with TRBJ2-5; tentative D call: TRBD2 (6 bases). The CDR3 has 14 amino acids. V lost 2 bases to trimming and J lost 10 bases, with 17 bases between them. Germline CDR1 SEHNR, CDR2 FQNEAQ (reference sequence). This CDR3 is CASSLSGDAWDQYF. The CDR3 region has the DNA TGTGCCAGCAGCTTATCGGGGGATGCCTGGGACCAGTACTTC.

This clonotype appeared a few times. The chain's CDR3 is CASSVALVNEQFF. The CDR3 coding sequence is TGTGCCAGCAGCGTAGCCCTGGTGAATGAGCAGTTCTTC. The genes are TRBV9 and TRBJ2-1; unclear D gene. The CDR3 has 13 amino acids. Trimming stripped 0 bases from V and 7 bases from J, with 8 bases between. CDR1 is SGDLS, CDR2 YYNGEE, per germline.

The rearrangement links TRBV29-1 to TRBJ2-2; 9 nucleotides line up with TRBD1. This CDR3 comprises 14 residues. V shed 7 bases, J shed 7 bases, and the junction held 10 bases outside the gene matches. Germline lookup yields CDR1 SQVTM and CDR2 ANQGSEA. CDR3 sequence reads: CSAMLGTGIGELFF. CDR3 bases: TGCAGCGCCATGTTAGGGACAGGGATCGGGGAGCTGTTTTTT.

This clonotype has at least ten counts. The gene calls are TRBV6-6 and TRBJ2-4, with TRBD2 matching 13 bases. V trimming: 11 bases; J trimming: 4 bases; junction bases outside the gene matches: 5. The CDR3 sequence is 14 residues long. Germline CDR1 and CDR2: MNHNY and SVGAGI (reference sequence). The CDR3 DNA is TGTGCCGGGGCACTAGCGGGAGGGAAAAACATTCAGTACTTC. This sequence encodes CAGALAGGKNIQYF.

This clonotype was seen a handful of times. The genes are TRBV5-6 and TRBJ2-3; D tentatively reads TRBD1 or TRBD2 (5 bases each). CDR1 is SGHDT, CDR2 YYEEEE, per germline. Trimming took off 3 bases at V and 2 bases at J, with 13 bases between the two ends. This CDR3 has 15 residues. CDR3 bases: TGTGCCAGCAGCTGGGGGTCTTCCTTCACAGATACGCAGTATTTT. Encoded protein: CASSWGSSFTDTQYF.

This clonotype was found a few times. This sequence joins TRBV11-2 and TRBJ1-2, with a weak D call TRBD1 (5 bases). Trimming cost V 5 bases and J 4 bases, with 11 bases left between them. This CDR3 is built from 13 residues. The germline gives CDR1 SGHAT, CDR2 FQNNGV. The CDR3 DNA follows: TGTGCCAGCAGCCTTGGACACCGCTATGGCTACACCTTC. Protein product: CASSLGHRYGYTF.

J is TRBJ2-1 and V is TRBV30; D call uncertain. Germline CDR1 is GTSNPN and CDR2 is SVGIG (reference sequence). The CDR3 has 11 amino acids. V was shortened by 3 bases and J by 9 bases, with 9 bases between the two germline ends. The CDR3 region is CAWSPSSEQFF. The DNA of the CDR3 is TGTGCCTGGAGCCCTTCCAGTGAGCAGTTCTTC.

At least ten counts were recorded for this clonotype. The gene calls are TRBV10-3 and TRBJ1-3; D may be TRBD1 (6 bases). V gave up 0 bases and J gave up 3 bases, with 18 bases separating them. Germline V CDR1 and CDR2: ENHRY, SYGVKD. The CDR3 contains 18 residues. CDR3 sequence: CAISESPSGRGSGNTIYF. The CDR3 nucleotides are TGTGCCATCAGTGAGTCCCCGTCAGGCAGGGGAAGTGGAAACACCATATATTTT.

The chain has TRBV10-3 and TRBJ2-1; the D gene could be TRBD1 or TRBD2 (5 bases each). Per the germline V gene, CDR1 is ENHRY and CDR2 is SYGVKD. CDR3 length: 14 amino acids. Trimming pared 6 bases from V and 2 bases from J, leaving 11 bases between. CDR3 nucleotides: TGTGCCATCAGGAGGGACCCAGCCTACAATGAGCAGTTCTTC. Its protein is CAIRRDPAYNEQFF.

This clonotype has just a few counts. The rearrangement links TRBV11-2 to TRBJ2-1; 7 nucleotides match TRBD2. J gave up 6 bases and V 5 bases, and 10 bases lay outside the gene matches. The V gene's germline CDR1 is SGHAT and CDR2 FQNNGV. This CDR3 region has 15 residues. This chain's CDR3 is CASSERLAYPNEQFF. In nucleotides, the CDR3 is TGTGCCAGCAGCGAACGACTAGCCTATCCCAATGAGCAGTTCTTC.

There are a few counts of this clonotype. The chain has TRBV7-2 and TRBJ2-3; D tentatively reads TRBD1 or TRBD2 (5 bases each). Germline V lookup: CDR1 SGHTA, CDR2 FQGNSA. This CDR3 has 15 amino acids. V lost 4 bases and J lost 3, with 14 bases in between. The CDR3 coding sequence is TGTGCCAGCAGCTCACTAGTCGGGGCGACAGATACGCAGTATTTT. It translates to CASSSLVGATDTQYF.

The table lists this clonotype with many counts. The genes are TRBV5-4 and TRBJ2-2; maybe TRBD1 (6 bases). Germline CDR1 SGHNT, CDR2 YYREEE (reference sequence). This CDR3 comprises 13 residues. V gave up 2 bases and J gave up 5 bases, with 7 bases separating them. CDR3 bases: TGTGCCAGCAGCTTAACAGGGACCGGGGAGCTGTTTTTT. Translating it yields CASSLTGTGELFF.

For the CDR3, the DNA is TGTGCCAGCAGGGTCCCCCAGGAGACCCAGTACTTC. This translates into CASRVPQETQYF. V is TRBV2 and J is TRBJ2-5; D remains ambiguous. V lost 6 bases and J lost 5, with 10 bases in between. The CDR3 spans 12 residues. The germline gives CDR1 SNHLY, CDR2 FYNNEI.

This clonotype was picked up a small number of times. This chain connects TRBV28 to TRBJ2-3, with D possibly called TRBD1 or TRBD2 (5 bases each). V shed 4 bases and J shed 7 bases, with 21 bases lying between them. The germline V gene has CDR1 MDHEN and CDR2 SYDVKM. The CDR3 spans 16 residues. CDR3 protein: CASSSPGAVHRNTQYF. The CDR3, as DNA: TGTGCCAGCAGTTCCCCTGGAGCGGTACACAGGAATACGCAGTATTTT. The whole variable domain, remainder taken from reference TRBV28 and TRBJ2-3, is DVKVTQSSRYLVKRTGEKVFLECVQDMDHENMFWYRQDPGLGLRLIYFSYDVKMKEKGDIPEGYSVSREKKERFSLILESASTNQTSMYLCASSSPGAVHRNTQYFGPGTRLTVL.

In its sample, this clonotype was seen a few times. The CDR3 loop reads CASSLGPSGIAEQFF. CDR3 sequence (DNA): TGCGCCAGCAGCTTGGGACCTAGCGGGATCGCTGAGCAGTTCTTC. The chain joins TRBV5-1 to TRBJ2-1, with 9 bases identical to TRBD2. Germline CDR1 and CDR2: SGHRS and YFSETQ. This CDR3 spans 15 amino acids. The trim removed 0 bases at V and 9 bases at J, leaving 7 bases unmatched. The full variable domain, rest sourced from reference TRBV5-1 and TRBJ2-1, is KAGVTQTPRYLIKTRGQQVTLSCSPISGHRSVSWYQQTPGQGLQFLFEYFSETQRNKGNFPGRFSGRQFSNSRSEMNVSTLELGDSALYLCASSLGPSGIAEQFFGPGTRLTVL.

V is TRBV7-2 and J is TRBJ1-2; possible D gene TRBD1, 5 bases. CDR1 SGHTA and CDR2 FQGNSA come from the germline V gene. V gave up 5 bases and J gave up 3 bases, with 16 bases separating them. The CDR3 sequence is 15 residues long. This CDR3 is CASSPPPTADYGYTF. The CDR3 nucleotides are TGTGCCAGCAGCCCACCGCCGACAGCCGACTATGGCTACACCTTC.